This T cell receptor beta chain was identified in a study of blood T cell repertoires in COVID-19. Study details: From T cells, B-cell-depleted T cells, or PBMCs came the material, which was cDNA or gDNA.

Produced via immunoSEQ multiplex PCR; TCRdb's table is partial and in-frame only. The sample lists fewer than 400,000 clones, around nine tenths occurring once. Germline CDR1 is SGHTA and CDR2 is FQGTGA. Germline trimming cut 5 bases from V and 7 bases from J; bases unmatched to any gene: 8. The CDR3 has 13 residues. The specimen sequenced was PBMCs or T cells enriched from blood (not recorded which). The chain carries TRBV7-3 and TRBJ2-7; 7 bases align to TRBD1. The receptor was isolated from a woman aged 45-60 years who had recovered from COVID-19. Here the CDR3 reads CASSIDRVGEQYF. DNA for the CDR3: TGTGCCAGCAGCATCGACAGGGTCGGTGAGCAGTACTTC.